The clone carrying this TCR beta chain was counted only a few times. TCRdb's copy holds only in-frame clones and misses some; the assay was immunoSEQ multiplex PCR. The sample holds approximately 88,000 clones; roughly 84% are singletons and the top ten take more than 2%. V lost 3 bases and J lost 0; bases outside the gene matches: 2. Germline V lookup: CDR1 GTSNPN, CDR2 SVGIG (reference sequence). The CDR3 totals 14 residues. Time point denoted: pretreatment peripheral blood. This sample was included in a study of PD-L1 blockade in urothelial cancer. This clonotype was obtained from a man aged 60 to 69 with urothelial cancer. The chain recombines TRBV30 with TRBJ1-1; 9 bases are a match to TRBD1. The sequenced sample was PBMCs, obtained around atezolizumab (anti-PD-L1) treatment. CDR3 bases: TGTGCCTGGAGACGGGACAGGGTGAACACTGAAGCTTTCTTT. This sequence encodes CAWRRDRVNTEAFF.